A selection of T cell receptor beta chains follows, all from one sample in a study of CD8+CD57+ T cells in acquired aplastic anemia. TCRdb independently ran MiXCR on the reads; one entry per CDR3 protein. The repertoire consists of a few hundred thousand distinct CDR3 sequences, with about a third occurring once and the leading ten covering approximately 1.2%. Sequencing was done on a sample of sorted CD4+, CD8+, or CD8+CD57+ T cells (not recorded which) from PBMCs. The receptor set was obtained from a human donor in good health, serving as a control. CDR3s include the opening cysteine and the closing phenylalanine or tryptophan.

CDR3 length	V gene	J gene	CDR3 protein
15	TRBV9	TRBJ2-1	CASSQGDRQANEQFF
12	TRBV2	TRBJ2-1	CASRDIYYEQFF
14	TRBV15	TRBJ1-2	CATSRDVANYGYTF
14	TRBV6-5	TRBJ1-2	CASSYSRDTYGYTF
15	TRBV15	TRBJ1-5	CATSSPTRTGVPQHF
14	TRBV2	TRBJ2-5	CASSRTGRQETQYF
14	TRBV10-3	TRBJ2-5	CAISEMGGQETQYF
13	TRBV5-1	TRBJ2-3	CPSSLAGTDTQYF
14	TRBV6-2/TRBV6-3	TRBJ1-1	CASRARVPPTEAFF
20	TRBV5-4	TRBJ1-6	CASSLVRRTGDVGDNSPPHF
16	TRBV24-1	TRBJ1-1	CATSSSSSESGTEAFF
16	TRBV19	TRBJ1-2	CASSMAGLTASYGYTF
13	TRBV5-4	TRBJ1-2	CASSAGTAYGYTF
14	TRBV3-1	TRBJ1-2	CASSPYRRLYGYTF
12	TRBV20-1	TRBJ1-2	CIPGGTGNGYTF
15	TRBV20-1	TRBJ2-1	CSIHPLEGSYNEQFF